The 5 T cell receptor beta chains listed next were all sequenced from one sample in a study of control samples from healthy donors and cancer patients. Produced via immunoSEQ multiplex PCR; TCRdb's table is partial and in-frame only. Among around 100,000 clones listed, around nine tenths were seen once. The sample comprised blood. These receptors came from a human donor in good health. The donor label of this sample is uncertain.

The J gene is TRBJ1-1, the V gene TRBV2, with D maybe TRBD1 (6 bases). The germline V gene encodes CDR1 SNHLY and CDR2 FYNNEI. This CDR3 has 15 amino acids. Trimming left V 7 bases short and J 1 base short, with 16 bases between. The CDR3 loop reads CASTSPGQRNTEAFF. The CDR3 nucleotides read TGTGCCAGCACTTCCCCGGGACAACGGAACACTGAAGCTTTCTTT.

The chain employs TRBV6-5 and TRBJ1-6; D is uncertain. The CDR3 runs 15 residues. The V and J ends lost 6 bases and 9 bases respectively, with 18 bases between them. The germline V gene has CDR1 MNHEY and CDR2 SVGAGI. The CDR3: CASRSGLSGASPLHF. CDR3 coding DNA: TGTGCCAGCAGATCGGGCCTCTCAGGCGCTTCACCCCTCCACTTT.

The chain employs TRBV2 and TRBJ2-6; the D gene is possibly TRBD1 (5 bases). Germline-derived CDR1 and CDR2 are SNHLY and FYNNEI. The V end lost 7 bases, the J end lost 2 bases, and 15 bases lay between the germline ends. The CDR3 has 16 residues. The CDR3 sequence is CASTPDTIAGANVLTF. The CDR3 nucleotides are TGTGCCAGCACCCCGGACACTATAGCTGGGGCCAACGTCCTGACTTTC.

The chain combines TRBV19 with TRBJ2-7; TRBD1 agrees at 8 bases. The CDR3 runs 13 residues. V lost 4 bases to trimming and J lost 5 bases; unmatched junction nucleotides: 4. The V gene's germline CDR1 is LNHDA and CDR2 SQIVND (reference sequence). CDR3 loop: CASSTGQGHEQYF. The CDR3, as DNA: TGTGCCAGTAGTACCGGACAGGGCCACGAGCAGTACTTC.

Comment on this clone: At the DNA level, this CDR3 is encoded by other sequences in the same sample as well. For the CDR3, the DNA is TGTGCCAGCAGTACGGACATCCCTCCCTACGAGCAGTACTTC. Its translation: CASSTDIPPYEQYF. The chain has TRBV6-5 and TRBJ2-7; D might be TRBD1 (5 bases). From germline, CDR1 is MNHEY and CDR2 SVGAGI. Trimming left V 5 bases short and J 2 bases short, with 13 bases between. This CDR3 spans 14 amino acids.